This T cell receptor beta chain was observed in a study of T cells in tuberculosis. Sorting used thawed, overnight-rested PBMC stained with anti-CD3, a viability dye and GMM-loaded CD1B tetramer. The CD1B tetramers carried C32 glucose monomycolate purified from Rhodococcus equi. Trimming cost V 4 bases and J 3 bases; bases outside gene matches: 4. Germline V gene sequence: CDR1 LNHNV, CDR2 YYDKDF (reference sequence). The length of the CDR3 is 15 residues. Repertoires were generated with immunoSEQ multiplex PCR, while TCRdb's copy carries only in-frame clones and drops some. The sample lists 80,000 to 100,000 clones; under 95% were seen once.

The rearrangement joins TRBV15 to TRBJ2-1; 9 bases are a match to TRBD1. The TCR was taken from an adult woman with latent tuberculosis. Sequencing was done on a sample of CD1b-GMM tetramer-negative cells sorted from PBMCs. The CDR3 protein is CATSKGTGNYNEQFF. The DNA of the CDR3 is TGTGCCACCAGCAAAGGGACAGGGAACTACAATGAGCAGTTCTTC.